The source of this T cell receptor beta chain is a study of cytomegalovirus exposure and HLA in healthy donors (dated by TCRdb to between 2016 and 2019). For context, the study as a whole: According to an earlier analysis of several hundred of the donors, 150 million to 200 million T cells yielded 117 million unique TCR beta sequences and 250 to 350 Gb of sequence data. To predict cytomegalovirus infection status, the study combined high-throughput TCR immunosequencing, statistical association of individual TCRs with disease status, and machine learning. HLA typing included class I and class II loci at four-digit resolution. A few DR-DQ haplotypes were treated as single units for association and clustering because of strong linkage in the cohort. Using immunosequencing, the study profiled T cell repertoires from fewer than 700 subjects and related those repertoires to cytomegalovirus serostatus. The genetic ancestry cluster associated with self-reported Caucasian donors included 80% to 90% of the roughly 390 genotyped donors. A separate validation cohort of approximately 130 different subjects was used in addition to the roughly 720-subject first cohort. Roughly 320 gigabases of sequencing data and 70 million to 95 million unique TCR sequences made up an early release that covered approximately 700 HLA-typed donors. Donor age, sex, ethnicity and CMV serostatus were compiled together with the repertoire data. To study patterns of TCR occurrence, a later analysis re-analyzed previously published TCR beta repertoires from around 660 donors and added high-resolution HLA genotyping. An earlier analysis of 587 of the donors used high-throughput TCR beta sequencing to judge whether each TCR beta V gene segment behaved as functional or pseudogenic. Every discovery cohort repertoire had been produced on one sequencing platform. Among over 350 genotyped donors of the cohort, an average of 235,054 unique TCR beta nucleotide sequences were sequenced per donor, roughly 18% of them non-productive. Genome-wide SNP genotypes for about three fifths of the roughly 670 donors were used in a later genetic analysis, which treated that subset as a discovery cohort. Rather than using new phenotypic data, the later analysis identified candidate immune exposures from TCR beta sequences and from how often those sequences occurred across donors. The study aimed to test whether signatures of past pathogen exposure could be identified by cataloging public T cell receptors. The number of donors typed differed by locus, with roughly 620-640 for A, B, C, DRB1 and DQB1, roughly 520 for DQA1, 600 to 610 for DPA1, and around 460 for DPB1. General study outcomes and caveats: A later analysis associated roughly 17,000 TCR beta sequences with specific HLA alleles at a false discovery rate of 0.05. According to a later analysis, TCR association rates differed among HLA loci, with DRB1 alleles showing the most associated TCRs and HLA-C alleles showing the fewest. According to the authors, the approach could potentially be generalized to other disease states and immunological phenotypes. According to a later genetic analysis, donors in an Asian-associated ancestry cluster had fewer N-insertions in productive TCRs than the approximately 650-donor mean. Linkage disequilibrium might explain the correlated functional status among segregating V segments, but an unknown experimental factor could not be excluded. A further reported finding was that TCR beta sequences accurately predicted the HLA-A and HLA-B alleles for most subjects in the first cohort. A later genetic analysis associated a missense DCLRE1C variant with V-gene and J-gene trimming of TCR beta chains, and an independent cohort replicated the association. This cohort had only TCR beta chains sequenced, and the lack of alpha or paired-chain data limited which features could be detected. In an earlier analysis of more than 450 of the donors, most TCR beta V segments were observed in productive rearrangements about 87% or about 30% of the time, broadly matching IMGT annotations. Most CMV-associated TCR beta chains appeared to be HLA-restricted in a later analysis, and the HLA associations seemed to be driven largely by CMV exposure. A cluster of highly shared sequence variants was judged likely to represent a technical artifact of the sequencing pipeline. For the cohort, immune exposure information was limited to CMV serostatus. A later analysis found that HLA-associated TCR beta chains were more clonally expanded and had lower generation probabilities than equally common non-associated chains. In both the original and validation cohorts, the classifier was reported to diagnose cytomegalovirus status with high specificity and sensitivity. HLA typing was unavailable for some donors at each locus, so association tests used only the typed subset. When HLA alleles, especially DR and DQ, strongly co-occurred, TCR associations were difficult to assign to individual alleles. In vitro tests confirmed that a few of the cytomegalovirus-associated TCR beta chains recognize cytomegalovirus antigens. While some public TCRs were present in many individuals, most TCR sequences turned up only very rarely across donors. Because counts were too low, 15 to 20 rarely observed V segments, including chromosome 9 orphons, were left out of the earlier analysis of several hundred of the donors. In the study, 150 to 200 TCR beta chains were listed as associated with cytomegalovirus. Several of the top co-occurrence clusters appeared to be linked to parvovirus B19, influenza, CMV and Epstein-Barr virus, according to a later analysis. The presence/absence analyses assumed that sequencing depth was roughly uniform across donors, and that assumption may not be true.

The cohort comprised around 690 healthy bone marrow donors. At the time of sampling, every cohort member was nominally healthy, though immune exposures that went unrecorded were likely present. The donor tested CMV seronegative and was one of the 352 seronegative cohort members. Each donor provided a peripheral blood sample, and peripheral blood mononuclear cells were used for TCR beta sequencing. The Qiagen DNeasy Blood Extraction Kit was used to extract genomic DNA from the blood cell samples. As concerns this clone: The target of this receptor is not known.

The library was prepared using the immunoSEQ multiplex PCR assay. For the multiplex PCR, a mixture combining 60 forward primers for TCR Vbeta segments and 13 reverse primers for TCR Jbeta segments was used. Amplification of the CDR3 region of rearranged TCR beta genes was performed with a multiplex PCR assay on genomic DNA. The Illumina HiSeq System was used to sequence the amplified TCR beta libraries as 87-base-pair reads. In the original analysis: In a later analysis, tens of millions of unique TCR beta chains were counted across the roughly 700 repertoires, and roughly 9.9 million of these chains were shared by at least two donors. To remove PCR and sequencing errors, raw reads were error-corrected and collapsed into unique sequences using a nearest-neighbor algorithm that merged closely related sequences. CDR3 sequences were aligned to IMGT reference sequences to assign V, D and J gene segments. For a sequence to be retained, a match of at least six nucleotides was required to both a V gene segment and a J gene segment. Rearrangements were classified as productive when the CDR3 lacked stop codons and remained in frame with V and J, and all other rearrangements were classified as non-productive. CDR3 was defined by IMGT convention, running from the second conserved V-encoded cysteine to the conserved J-encoded phenylalanine. The earlier analysis of 500 to 600 of the donors excluded sequences that lacked an unambiguous match to a single V gene segment. An earlier analysis of just under 600 of the donors called V segments functional above 56.7% productive rearrangements and segregating when the between-donor standard deviation exceeded 5%. To diagnose cytomegalovirus status from the catalog of TCR beta chain sequences, a statistical classification framework was built. In a later analysis, V and J genes were assigned by comparing TCR nucleotide sequences against IMGT/GENE-DB human TR gene sequences. A later analysis assigned CDR3 sequences and most-parsimonious VDJ recombination scenarios with the TCRdist pipeline. In a later analysis, each TCR beta chain was defined by its CDR3 amino acid sequence together with its V-gene family, and reads lacking a unique V-gene family were excluded. As a way to deal with suspected cross-contamination and a sequencing artifact, a later analysis dropped 450 to 600 nucleotide sequences that were highly shared and had low generation probability. In a later analysis, a clonal expansion index for each public chain was calculated from normalized within-repertoire ranks of inferred template counts. In a later analysis, generation probabilities were computed with a VDJ recombination model fitted to out-of-frame rearrangements, and the resulting probabilities were checked against IGoR. Hypergeometric tests were used in a later analysis to score TCR-TCR, TCR-HLA and TCR-CMV co-occurrence, with a repertoire-size bias correction applied to the TCR pairs. False discovery rates were estimated in a later analysis by permuting HLA or CMV assignments 20 times. In a later analysis, co-occurring TCRs were grouped using DBSCAN, and TCRdist sequence similarity was added for clustering within HLA-allele-positive subsets. Repertoires with fewer than 30,000 or more than 120,000 public chains were left out of co-occurrence clustering, as were four to six repertoires with anomalous nucleotide sharing. TCRdb retrieved this table from immuneACCESS and kept in-frame rearrangements only. Not all clones are present; in checked studies, unresolved V genes account for under half, and no reason is known for the remainder. D and trimming were read from the DNA, whereas the V and J calls and clone size are those reported in that table. The sample's own table lists around 150,000 clones. The top ten hold roughly 3% of the sample.

Sequenced material: PBMCs. The sequence derives from a man between 35 and 55 years old in good health and CMV-seronegative.

CDR3 loop: CSVGTDGYTF. The DNA sequence is TGCAGCGTTGGAACAGACGGCTACACCTTC. Recombination connected TRBV29-1 to TRBJ1-2, with the D gene not clear enough to name. Via the germline V gene, CDR1 is SQVTM and CDR2 ANQGSEA. Its CDR3 holds 10 amino acids, cysteine through phenylalanine. Here the CDR3 DNA is all that survives: 30 bases in frame from base 1. The V and J ends are trimmed by 4 bases and 8 bases, leaving 8 bases between them. Reference TRBV29-1 and TRBJ1-2 proteins supply the regions before and after the CDR3; the full variable domain is: SAVISQKPSRDICQRGTSLTIQCQVDSQVTMMFWYRQQPGQSLTLIATANQGSEATYESGFVIDKFPISRPNLTFSTLTVSNMSPEDSSIYLCSVGTDGYTFGSGTRLTVV.